This entry describes one TCR beta chain. The target antigen is unknown. This entry comes from a study of T cell responses to AZD1222 COVID-19 vaccine. General study results and limits: A mostly white British donor set with more females was recruited, and clonal diversity was possibly underestimated.

Germline V gene lookup returns CDR1 MDHEN and CDR2 SYDVKM. V was shortened by 3 bases and J by 5 bases, with 6 bases between the two germline ends. This CDR3 is built from 12 residues. Using immunoSEQ multiplex PCR, the repertoire was profiled, and TCRdb retains in-frame clones only, with some absent. Of 73,000 or so clones in the sample, roughly 75% are singletons; the top ten hold approximately 47%. Pooling was applied to second doses at about 4 or about 12 weeks. Sequenced here: peripheral blood, sampled 28 days after the second AZD1222 dose. V is TRBV28 and J is TRBJ2-3; the D is unclear. The clonotype was recovered from an adult who received the AZD1222 COVID-19 vaccine. CDR3 DNA: TGTGCCAGCAGTTTTTCGCAAGATACGCAGTATTTT. Protein: CASSFSQDTQYF.